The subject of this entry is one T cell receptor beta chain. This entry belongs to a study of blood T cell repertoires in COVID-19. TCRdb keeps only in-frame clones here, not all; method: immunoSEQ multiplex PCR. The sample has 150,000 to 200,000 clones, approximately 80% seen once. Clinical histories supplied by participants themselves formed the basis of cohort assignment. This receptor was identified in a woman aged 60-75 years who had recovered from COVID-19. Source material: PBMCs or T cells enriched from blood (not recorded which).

CDR3: CASSLGRKIYNEQFF. CDR3 nucleotide sequence: TGTGCCAGCAGTTTGGGGCGTAAGATTTACAATGAGCAGTTCTTC. V and J are TRBV28 and TRBJ2-1, with D possibly matching TRBD1 (5 bases). Per germline, CDR1 MDHEN and CDR2 SYDVKM. V dropped 3 bases and J dropped 4 bases, with 13 bases sitting between them. The CDR3 spans 15 residues. The variable domain in full, with the rest retrieved from reference TRBV28 and TRBJ2-1, is DVKVTQSSRYLVKRTGEKVFLECVQDMDHENMFWYRQDPGLGLRLIYFSYDVKMKEKGDIPEGYSVSREKKERFSLILESASTNQTSMYLCASSLGRKIYNEQFFGPGTRLTVL.